Shown below are 10 T cell receptor beta chains from a single sample sequenced in a study of blood T cell repertoires in COVID-19. This table comes from immunoSEQ multiplex PCR, and its TCRdb copy is limited to in-frame clones, with some not included. Here the sample spans about 250,000 clones, just under 85% being singletons. Sequenced: peripheral blood. The receptors were gathered from a man aged 50-59 years with acute or convalescent COVID-19.

The CDR3: CASSVTDRYGYTF. Here the CDR3 DNA reads TGTGCCAGCAGCGTGACGGACAGATATGGCTACACCTTC. The V call is TRBV6-5, the J call TRBJ1-2; weak D call: TRBD1 (6 bases). Germline V gives CDR1 MNHEY, CDR2 SVGAGI. V lost 6 bases to trimming and J lost 5 bases, with 13 bases between them. This CDR3 comprises 13 residues.

The CDR3 nucleotides read TGTGCCAGCACCCTAAGGGGACAGGTTGACGAGCAGTACTTC. It yields the protein CASTLRGQVDEQYF. This rearrangement joins TRBV13 to TRBJ2-7, with 8 positions matching TRBD1. J was trimmed by 5 bases and V by 7 bases; bases with no gene match: 10. The length of the CDR3 is 14 residues. The germline gives CDR1 PRHDT, CDR2 FYEKMQ (reference sequence).

The rearrangement joins TRBV6-1 to TRBJ2-7, with 7 bases identical to TRBD2. The germline gives CDR1 MNHNS, CDR2 SASEGT. Trimming took 1 base from V and 3 from J; bases not matched to a gene: 6. CDR3 size: 15 residues. The CDR3 here is CASSEGGRAYYEQYF. Written as DNA, the CDR3 is TGTGCCAGCAGTGAAGGAGGGAGGGCCTACTACGAGCAGTACTTC.

The chain carries TRBV5-1 and TRBJ2-1; D may be TRBD1 (6 bases). V shed 0 bases and J shed 2 bases, with 9 bases lying between them. CDR3 size: 15 residues. Germline V CDR1 and CDR2: SGHRS, YFSETQ. As DNA, the CDR3 is TGCGCCAGCAGCTTGGTGGCAGGGGCCTACAATGAGCAGTTCTTC. The encoded protein is CASSLVAGAYNEQFF.

This clone was seen a single time. The chain is built from TRBV5-1 and TRBJ1-6, with 8 bases that match TRBD1. The V and J ends lost 3 bases and 5 bases, in that order; junction bases with no gene match: 7. The V gene's germline CDR1 is SGHRS and CDR2 YFSETQ. The CDR3 extends over 16 amino acids. The CDR3: CASSSGTGEDNSPLHF. DNA of the CDR3: TGCGCCAGCAGCTCGGGGACAGGAGAGGATAATTCACCCCTCCACTTT.

The chain is built from TRBV9 and TRBJ1-5, with D possibly matching TRBD1 (6 bases). V was clipped by 2 bases and J by 5 bases, with 11 bases between them. CDR3 length: 14 amino acids. Germline CDR1 SGDLS, CDR2 YYNGEE. The CDR3 DNA sequence: TGTGCCAGCAGCGTGGGACACTCGGATCAGCCCCAGCATTTT. It encodes CASSVGHSDQPQHF.

The chain is built from TRBV7-6 and TRBJ2-7; 9 bases fit TRBD1. The V gene end was trimmed by 3 bases and the J gene end by 4 bases; junction bases not matched to a gene: 10. Germline V lookup: CDR1 SGHVS, CDR2 FNYEAQ. CDR3 size: 16 residues. The CDR3 sequence is CASSFLQGAGSYEQYF. For the CDR3, the DNA is TGTGCCAGCAGCTTCCTACAGGGGGCCGGGAGTTACGAGCAGTACTTC.

The rearrangement joins TRBV6-6 to TRBJ2-7; 7 nucleotides agree with TRBD2. The CDR3 contains 14 residues. The ends lost 5 bases at V and 2 bases at J; junction bases unmatched: 6. Looked up from germline, CDR1 is MNHNY and CDR2 is SVGAGI (reference sequence). The CDR3 DNA is TGTGCCAGCAGTCCCGGGACTATCACCTACGAGCAGTACTTC. Residues: CASSPGTITYEQYF.

The chain is built from TRBV4-1 and TRBJ2-1, with 10 bases aligning to TRBD2. The V segment lost 0 bases and the J segment 10 bases; nucleotides outside the gene matches: 9. This CDR3 is 16 amino acids long. Germline V gene sequence: CDR1 MGHRA, CDR2 YSYEKL. CDR3 DNA: TGCGCCAGCAGCCAAGAGTCTAGCGGGAGTTTCTGGGAGCAGTTCTTC. As protein: CASSQESSGSFWEQFF.

The rearrangement joins TRBV19 to TRBJ1-3; maybe TRBD1 (6 bases). Looked up from germline, CDR1 is LNHDA and CDR2 is SQIVND (reference sequence). This CDR3 has 13 amino acids. The V gene lost 7 bases and the J gene lost 10 bases, with 17 bases spanning the gap. The CDR3 region is CASNLGTNPTIYF. The CDR3 DNA sequence: TGTGCCAGTAACCTGGGGACAAATCCTACCATATATTTT.